This T cell receptor (beta chain) emerged from a study of T cell changes during pregnancy in multiple sclerosis. V dropped 1 base and J dropped 7 bases, with 28 bases sitting between them. Germline V gene data show CDR1 as MGHRA and CDR2 as YSYEKL. There are 19 residues in the CDR3. Profiled with immunoSEQ multiplex PCR; TCRdb holds only in-frame clones, not every one. The sample has tens of thousands of clones, 85% to 95% seen once. The origin of this receptor is a female donor in good health, enrolled as a control in a pregnancy study. The rearrangement links TRBV4-1 to TRBJ1-2; maybe TRBD1 (6 bases). The specimen was peripheral blood, collected in the third trimester of pregnancy. The CDR3 DNA reads TGCGCCAGCAGCCAAGGCCGGGGGGCGGAGGGAGCGCTAACGAGTGGCTACACCTTC. It yields the protein CASSQGRGAEGALTSGYTF.